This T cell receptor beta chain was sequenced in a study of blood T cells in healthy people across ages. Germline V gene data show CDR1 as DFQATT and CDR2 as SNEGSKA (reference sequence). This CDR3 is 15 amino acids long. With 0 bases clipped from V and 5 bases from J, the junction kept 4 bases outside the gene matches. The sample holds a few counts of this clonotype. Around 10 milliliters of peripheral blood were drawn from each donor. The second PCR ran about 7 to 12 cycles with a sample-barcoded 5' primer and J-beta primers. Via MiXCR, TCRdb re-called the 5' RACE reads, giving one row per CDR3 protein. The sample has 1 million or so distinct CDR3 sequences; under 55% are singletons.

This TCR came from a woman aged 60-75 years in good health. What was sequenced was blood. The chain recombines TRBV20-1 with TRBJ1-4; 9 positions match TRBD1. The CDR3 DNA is TGCAGTGCTAGAGATGACAGGGGGGCGAATGAAAAACTGTTTTTT. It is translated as CSARDDRGANEKLFF.